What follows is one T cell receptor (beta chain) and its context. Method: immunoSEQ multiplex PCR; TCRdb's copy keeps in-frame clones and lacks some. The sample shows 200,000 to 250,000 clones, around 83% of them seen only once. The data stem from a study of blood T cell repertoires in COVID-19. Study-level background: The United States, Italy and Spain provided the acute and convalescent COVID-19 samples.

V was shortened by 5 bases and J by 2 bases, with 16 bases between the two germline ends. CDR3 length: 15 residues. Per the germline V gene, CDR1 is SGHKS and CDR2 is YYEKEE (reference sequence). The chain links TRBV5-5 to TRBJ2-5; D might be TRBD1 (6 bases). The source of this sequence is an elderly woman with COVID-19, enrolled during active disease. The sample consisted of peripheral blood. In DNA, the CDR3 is TGTGCCAGCAGTCCCGGGACACTCAGTCAAGAGACCCAGTACTTC. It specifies CASSPGTLSQETQYF.